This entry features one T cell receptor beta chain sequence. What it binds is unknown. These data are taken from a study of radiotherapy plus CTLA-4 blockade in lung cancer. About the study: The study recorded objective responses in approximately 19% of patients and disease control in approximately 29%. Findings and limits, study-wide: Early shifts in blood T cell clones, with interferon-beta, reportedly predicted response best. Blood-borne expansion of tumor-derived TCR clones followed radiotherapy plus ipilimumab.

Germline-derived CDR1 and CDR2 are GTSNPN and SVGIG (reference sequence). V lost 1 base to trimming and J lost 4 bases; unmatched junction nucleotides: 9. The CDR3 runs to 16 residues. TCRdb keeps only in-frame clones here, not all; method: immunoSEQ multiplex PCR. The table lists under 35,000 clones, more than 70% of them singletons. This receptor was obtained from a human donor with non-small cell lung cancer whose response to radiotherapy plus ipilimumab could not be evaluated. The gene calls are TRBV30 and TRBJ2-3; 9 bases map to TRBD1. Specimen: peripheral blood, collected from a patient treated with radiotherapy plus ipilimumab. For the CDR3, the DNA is TGTGCCTGGAGTGGAGGGACAGGGAGGGTTCCAGATACGCAGTATTTT. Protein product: CAWSGGTGRVPDTQYF. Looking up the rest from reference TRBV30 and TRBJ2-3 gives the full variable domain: SQTIHQWPATLVQPVGSPLSLECTVEGTSNPNLYWYRQAAGRGLQLLFYSVGIGQISSEVPQNLSASRPQDRQFILSSKKLLLSDSGFYLCAWSGGTGRVPDTQYFGPGTRLTVL.